This TCR beta chain appears in the sequencing data of a study of blood T cell repertoires in COVID-19. Looking at the study overall: Material from acute and convalescent COVID-19 was sourced from the United States, Italy and Spain. In each case, the material was cDNA or gDNA derived from T cells, B-cell-depleted T cells, or PBMCs.

Germline CDR1 SGDLS, CDR2 YYNGEE. This CDR3 comprises 15 residues. V shed 0 bases, J shed 8 bases, and the junction held 3 bases outside the gene matches. Original handling: Reference gene primer amplification in the assay estimated nucleated cell counts. Only in-frame clones appear in the TCRdb table, and some are missing; sequencing was by immunoSEQ multiplex PCR. The V and J calls and clone size come from that table; D and trimming were worked out from the DNA. This repertoire shows around 130,000 clones, 84% found once; its top ten account for around 9%. A single count supports this clone. Seattle patients were enrolled while actively infected and followed longitudinally.

This sequence originates from a man aged 30 to 39 with COVID-19, enrolled during active disease. Sequenced input: peripheral blood. The rearrangement joins TRBV9 to TRBJ1-6; 9 bases match TRBD1. As DNA, the CDR3 is TGTGCCAGCAGCGTAGACCGGACAGGGGATTCACCCCTCCACTTT. This encodes CASSVDRTGDSPLHF.